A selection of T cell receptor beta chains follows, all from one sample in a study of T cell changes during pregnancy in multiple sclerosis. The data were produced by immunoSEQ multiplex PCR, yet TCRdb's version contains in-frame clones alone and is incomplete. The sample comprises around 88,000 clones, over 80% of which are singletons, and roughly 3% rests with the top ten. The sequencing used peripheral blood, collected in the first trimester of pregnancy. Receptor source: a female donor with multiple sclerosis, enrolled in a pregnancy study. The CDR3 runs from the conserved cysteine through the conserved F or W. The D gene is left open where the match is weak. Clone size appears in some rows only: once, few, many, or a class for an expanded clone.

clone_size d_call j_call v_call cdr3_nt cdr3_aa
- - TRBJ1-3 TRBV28 TGTGCCAGCAGTTTATACAATTTAGAGGGCATATATTTT CASSLYNLEGIYF
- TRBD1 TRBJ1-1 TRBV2 TGTGCCAGCAGTGTCCGAGGGCGTACCCGACAGGGAGGGAACACTGAAGCTTTCTTT CASSVRGRTRQGGNTEAFF
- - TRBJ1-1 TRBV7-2 TGTGCCAGCAGCCCTCACGGGGGGGGCGCGGGCACTGAAGCTTTCTTT CASSPHGGGAGTEAFF
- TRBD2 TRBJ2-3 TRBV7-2 TGTGCCAGCAGCTTAAAGGGACTAGCGGGCGCCACAGATACGCAGTATTTT CASSLKGLAGATDTQYF
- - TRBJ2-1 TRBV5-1 TGCGCCAGCAGCTTGGGGCGGGACAATGAGCAGTTCTTC CASSLGRDNEQFF
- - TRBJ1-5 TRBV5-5 TGTGCCAGCAGCTTGATTTGGGGGCGCGGTCAGCCCCAGCATTTT CASSLIWGRGQPQHF
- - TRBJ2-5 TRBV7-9 TGTGCCAGCAGCCCCCTAGGTGGGAGCGAGACCCAGTACTTC CASSPLGGSETQYF
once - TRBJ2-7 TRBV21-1 TGTGCCAGCAGCAAAGGGAGTTCCGGGACTAGCGGGAGGACCTACGAGCAGTACTTC CASSKGSSGTSGRTYEQYF
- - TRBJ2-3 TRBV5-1 TGCGCCAGCAGCCTCTTAGCGGCCAGGGATACGCAGTATTTT CASSLLAARDTQYF
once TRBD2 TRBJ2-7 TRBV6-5 TGTGCCAGCAGTTATCGGACTAGCGGGAGGGGGGGCGAGCAGTACTTC CASSYRTSGRGGEQYF
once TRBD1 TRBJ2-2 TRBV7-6 TGTGCCAGCAGCTTAGGATTGGGACAGGGGAGTAAAATCGGGGAGCTGTTTTTT CASSLGLGQGSKIGELFF
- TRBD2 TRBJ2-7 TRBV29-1 TGCAGCGCCGGACACCCCGGGACTAGCGGTAGAGAGCAGTACTTC CSAGHPGTSGREQYF
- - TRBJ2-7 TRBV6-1 TGTGCCAGCAGTGAAGCCCTGGGACTTTTCTACGAGCAGTACTTC CASSEALGLFYEQYF
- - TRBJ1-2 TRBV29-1 TGCAGCGTCTTGGACAGTTTTATCGGTGGCTACACCTTC CSVLDSFIGGYTF
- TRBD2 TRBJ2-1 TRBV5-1 TGCGCCAGCAGCGACGGACTAGCGGGATACAATGAGCAGTTCTTC CASSDGLAGYNEQFF
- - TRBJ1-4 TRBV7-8 TGTGCCAGCAGCTCTAGCGGGATTATAGCAACTAATGAAAAACTGTTTTTT CASSSSGIIATNEKLFF
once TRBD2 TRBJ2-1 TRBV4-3 TGCGCCAGCAGCCAAGTCTTACTAGCGGGAGCAGGATCCTACAATGAGCAGTTCTTC CASSQVLLAGAGSYNEQFF
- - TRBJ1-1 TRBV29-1 TGCAGCGTTGAACGGTTCAGGGACACTGAAGCTTTCTTT CSVERFRDTEAFF
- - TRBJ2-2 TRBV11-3 TGTGCCAGCAGCTTACGACCGCCCGGGACTGGAGGGACCGGGGAGCTGTTTTTT CASSLRPPGTGGTGELFF
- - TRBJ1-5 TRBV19 TGTGCCAGTAGTATGTCACAGTATCAGCCCCAGCATTTT CASSMSQYQPQHF
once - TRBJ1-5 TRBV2 TGTGCCAGCAGTGAAGCCGGGGGGCTTGGGCATCAGCCCCAGCATTTT CASSEAGGLGHQPQHF
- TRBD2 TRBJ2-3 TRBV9 TGTGCCAGCAGCCCTCACTTCTTCCGGACTAGCGGGAGTGTAGGGGGGCCAGATACGCAGTATTTT CASSPHFFRTSGSVGGPDTQYF
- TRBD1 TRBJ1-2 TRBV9 TGTGCCAGCAGCGCAGGGGGGATGTTAGGGTCAGAAGGCTACACCTTC CASSAGGMLGSEGYTF
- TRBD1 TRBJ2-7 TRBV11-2 TGTGCCAGCAGCTCAATGACAGGGGGCTACGAGCAGTACTTC CASSSMTGGYEQYF
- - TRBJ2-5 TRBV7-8 TGTGCCAGCAGCTATGCGCAAGAGACCCAGTACTTC CASSYAQETQYF
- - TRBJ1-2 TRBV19 TGTGCCAGTAGTATGGCAGCTAACTATGGCTACACCTTC CASSMAANYGYTF
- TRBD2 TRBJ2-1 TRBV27 TGTGCCAGCCAGTTTTCCATAGCGGGAGGGATCAATGAGCAGTTCTTC CASQFSIAGGINEQFF
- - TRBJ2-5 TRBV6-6 TGTGCCAGCAGTCGCGAACTAGGCCAAGAGACCCAGTACTTC CASSRELGQETQYF
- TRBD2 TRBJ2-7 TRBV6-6 TGTGCCAGCAGAAACCTAGCGGGCGGCTACGAGCAGTACTTC CASRNLAGGYEQYF
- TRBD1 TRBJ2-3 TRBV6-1 TGTGCCAGCTCCGGGACAGGGGGCGAAGATACGCAGTATTTT CASSGTGGEDTQYF
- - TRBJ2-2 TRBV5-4 TGTGCCAGCAGCTTAACGGGTACCGGGGAGCTGTTTTTT CASSLTGTGELFF
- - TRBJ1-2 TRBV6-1 TGTGCCAGCACTATTAACTATGGCTACACCTTC CASTINYGYTF
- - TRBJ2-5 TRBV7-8 TGTGCCAGCAGCGCGCAGGGGCGAGAGACCCAGTACTTC CASSAQGRETQYF
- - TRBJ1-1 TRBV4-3 TGCGCCAGCAGCCAAGTTTTAGAGTTCCGTGAAGCTTTCTTT CASSQVLEFREAFF
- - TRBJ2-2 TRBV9 TGTGCCAGCAGCCCCATCCCCGGGACAACTACCGGGGAGCTGTTTTTT CASSPIPGTTTGELFF
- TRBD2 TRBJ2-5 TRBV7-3 TGTGCCAGCAGTAGGACTAGCGGGAGTGGGGAGACCCAGTACTTC CASSRTSGSGETQYF
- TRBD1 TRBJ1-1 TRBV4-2 TGTGCCAGCTACACAGGGGAGGCAGCTTTCTTT CASYTGEAAFF
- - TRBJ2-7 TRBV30 TGTGCCTGGAGTCTGACAGCGGGCGAGCAGTACTTC CAWSLTAGEQYF
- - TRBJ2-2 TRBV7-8 TGTGCCAGCAGCCCCCGGTCCATGATCGGGGAGCTGTTTTTT CASSPRSMIGELFF
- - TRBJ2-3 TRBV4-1 TGCGCCAGCAGCCTCGACTATACTAGCACAGATACGCAGTATTTT CASSLDYTSTDTQYF
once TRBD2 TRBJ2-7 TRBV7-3 TGTGCCAGCAGCTTAACGGGAGGGGCGGCGGACGAGCAGTACTTC CASSLTGGAADEQYF
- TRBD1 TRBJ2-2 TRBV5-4 TGTGCCAGCGTAGGATGGACAGGTAGTGCCGGGGAGCTGTTTTTT CASVGWTGSAGELFF
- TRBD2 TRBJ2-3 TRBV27 TGTGCCAGCAGGGCCTATAGCGGGGTGGGGACAGATACGCAGTATTTT CASRAYSGVGTDTQYF
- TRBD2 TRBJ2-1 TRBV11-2 TGTGCCAGCAGCTTACTCGCTAGCGGGACTGTCCCGTTCAATGAGCAGTTCTTC CASSLLASGTVPFNEQFF
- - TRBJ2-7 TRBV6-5 TGTGCCAGCAGTTACACCGGGAGCGCCTACGAGCAGTACTTC CASSYTGSAYEQYF
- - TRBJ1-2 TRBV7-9 TGTGCCAGCAGCTTCGGCGGGAACTATGGCTACACCTTC CASSFGGNYGYTF
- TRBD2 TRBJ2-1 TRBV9 TGTGCCAGCAGCGTTCTAGCGGGAAAGGGCAATGAGCAGTTCTTC CASSVLAGKGNEQFF
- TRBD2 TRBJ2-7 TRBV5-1 TGCGCCAGCAGCAGGACCGGGACTAGTGTTTACGAGCAGTACTTC CASSRTGTSVYEQYF
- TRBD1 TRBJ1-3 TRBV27 TGTGCCAGCAGCCCGACAGGGGGAGGGTTGTTAACCATATATTTT CASSPTGGGLLTIYF
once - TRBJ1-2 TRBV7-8 TGTGCCAGCAGCTTAGCGGCAGATAACTATGGCTACACCTTC CASSLAADNYGYTF
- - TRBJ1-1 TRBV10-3 TGTGCCATCAGGGGGGCGTCGAACACTGAAGCTTTCTTT CAIRGASNTEAFF